This paragraph covers one T cell receptor beta chain sequence. The data were taken from a study of graft-versus-host responses after intestinal transplantation. Study-wide background: The whole recipient group had anti-thymocyte globulin induction followed by tacrolimus and steroids for 2 to 3 years.

The table came from immunoSEQ multiplex PCR; TCRdb's copy has only in-frame clones and leaves some out. The top ten clones hold approximately 3.1% of a sample with roughly 11,000 clones, approximately 93% of them seen once. The V gene lost 0 bases and the J gene lost 3 bases, with 8 bases spanning the gap. The CDR3 covers 15 residues. Germline V gives CDR1 LNHNV, CDR2 YYDKDF (reference sequence). Time point of the sample: postoperative day 105 after intestinal transplantation (dayNNNN = postoperative day). Sequencing was performed on PBMCs, taken 105 days after intestinal transplantation. The chain employs TRBV15 and TRBJ2-2, with D tentatively TRBD1 (5 bases). This TCR came from a human patient who received an intestinal transplant, so some T cells may come from the graft donor. The CDR3 protein is CATSRERGDTGELFF. CDR3 bases: TGTGCCACCAGCAGAGAAAGGGGCGACACCGGGGAGCTGTTTTTT.